The 30 T cell receptor beta chains given below trace back to one sample, sequenced in a study of CD4 T cells in relation to SARS-CoV-2 and coronaviruses. Repertoires were generated with immunoSEQ multiplex PCR, while TCRdb's copy carries only in-frame clones and drops some. The sample has roughly 36,000 clones, roughly 85% seen once; the top ten hold 3.1%. Sequencing was performed on memory CD4+ T cells from PBMCs. The receptors stem from an adult with COVID-19.

The rearrangement joins TRBV6-1 to TRBJ2-7, with 7 bases matching TRBD2. Germline V gene sequence: CDR1 MNHNS, CDR2 SASEGT. V shed 3 bases and J 1 base; nucleotides not matched to a gene: 6. This CDR3 is 15 amino acids long. The CDR3 DNA reads TGTGCCAGCAGTGATACCGGGACTACATCCTACGAGCAGTACTTC. Amino acid sequence: CASSDTGTTSYEQYF.

This rearrangement joins TRBV5-8 to TRBJ2-7; D gene unclear. Germline V gives CDR1 SGHTS, CDR2 YDEGEE. The CDR3 consists of 11 residues. Between the trimmed V and J ends, which lost 0 bases and 4 bases, there was a span of 2 bases. The CDR3 region is CASSLAYEQYF. The CDR3 DNA follows: TGTGCCAGCAGCTTGGCTTACGAGCAGTACTTC. Full variable domain (outside the CDR3, taken from reference TRBV5-8 and TRBJ2-7): EAGVTQSPTHLIKTRGQQATLRCSPISGHTSVYWYQQALGLGLQFLLWYDEGEERNRGNFPPRFSGRQFPNYSSELNVNALELEDSALYLCASSLAYEQYFGPGTRLTVT.

This rearrangement joins TRBV6-5 to TRBJ2-1; the D gene is possibly TRBD2 (6 bases). The ends were cut back, 7 bases at V and 5 bases at J, with 15 bases in the middle. The CDR3 has 14 amino acids. The germline V gene encodes CDR1 MNHEY and CDR2 SVGAGI. The CDR3 DNA follows: TGTGCCAGCACCCGATTACGGGGGAACAATGAGCAGTTCTTC. It yields the protein CASTRLRGNNEQFF.

This clone was seen only a few times. The V gene is TRBV6-8, the J gene TRBJ2-1, with 7 bases identical to TRBD2. J was trimmed by 12 bases and V by 7 bases; bases with no gene match: 3. The CDR3 is 10 amino acids. Germline V CDR1 and CDR2: MNHGY, SAAAGT. CDR3 coding DNA: TGTGCCAGCATCGGGGGGACGCAGTTCTTC. Protein product: CASIGGTQFF.

This clone was seen a handful of times. The chain combines TRBV6-4 with TRBJ2-1; 10 bases fit TRBD2. The CDR3 consists of 15 residues. V was pared by 3 bases and J by 8 bases, with 7 bases of the junction left unmatched. CDR1 is MRHNA and CDR2 is SNTAGT in the germline V gene. The CDR3: CASSELGLAWDEQFF. CDR3 sequence (DNA): TGTGCCAGCAGTGAGCTGGGACTAGCGTGGGATGAGCAGTTCTTC.

The rearrangement links TRBV19 to TRBJ2-3; 8 bases line up with TRBD1. Trimming removed 4 bases from V and 5 bases from J; junction bases left unmatched: 2. This CDR3 has 13 residues. Germline lookup yields CDR1 LNHDA and CDR2 SQIVND (reference sequence). The CDR3 bases are TGTGCCAGTAGTAGACAGGGGCAAGATACGCAGTATTTT. Amino acids: CASSRQGQDTQYF.

In its sample, this clone was seen once. V is TRBV11-1 and J is TRBJ1-2; D is uncertain. Per germline, CDR1 SGHAT and CDR2 FQDESV (reference sequence). The CDR3 loop spans 13 amino acids. Trimming took off 5 bases at V and 7 bases at J, with 14 bases between the two ends. CDR3 loop: CASSPREPGGYTF. CDR3 bases: TGTGCCAGCAGCCCCCGGGAGCCGGGTGGCTACACCTTC.

The V call is TRBV7-2, the J call TRBJ2-3; D is ambiguous. Germline-derived CDR1 and CDR2 are SGHTA and FQGNSA. The V end lost 5 bases, the J end lost 0 bases, and 15 bases lay between the germline ends. There are 16 residues in the CDR3. CDR3 amino acids: CASSPQFSRSTDTQYF. In nucleotides, the CDR3 is TGTGCCAGCAGCCCACAATTTAGCAGGAGCACAGATACGCAGTATTTT.

This clone was picked up one time. The J gene is TRBJ2-1, the V gene TRBV5-4; 10 positions agree with TRBD2. This CDR3 has 15 amino acids. From germline, CDR1 is SGHNT and CDR2 YYREEE (reference sequence). Trimming at V came to 5 bases and at J to 4 bases, leaving 6 bases not matched to a gene. The CDR3 sequence: CASRFKREGYNEQFF. CDR3 DNA sequence: TGTGCCAGCAGATTCAAGCGGGAGGGATACAATGAGCAGTTCTTC.

The V call is TRBV5-1, the J call TRBJ2-2, with unresolved D. The CDR3 runs 14 residues. Germline loops: CDR1 SGHRS, CDR2 YFSETQ. Deletions cut 5 bases from V and 4 bases from J, with 12 bases between. This CDR3 reads CASSIGRSTGELFF. In DNA, the CDR3 is TGCGCCAGCAGTATTGGTAGGTCCACCGGGGAGCTGTTTTTT.

The chain has TRBV21-1 and TRBJ2-7; the DNA was not compared with TRBD2, the D call given in the table. TRBV21-1 is flagged as a pseudogene. The CDR3 contains 20 residues. Here the CDR3 DNA reads TGTGCCAGCAGGACCCCCCCCCAGACTAGCGGGAGTAGGGGCTCCTACGAGCAGTACTTC. The encoded protein is CASRTPPQTSGSRGSYEQYF.

The rearrangement uses TRBV5-1 and TRBJ1-1; 12 bases map to TRBD1. This CDR3 contains 17 residues. Unmatched junction bases numbered 8, after V lost 1 base and J lost 4 bases. Germline V gene lookup returns CDR1 SGHRS and CDR2 YFSETQ. In DNA form, the CDR3 reads TGCGCCAGCAGCTTGAGGGGACAGGGGGCGGAAGGCACTGAAGCTTTCTTT. It encodes CASSLRGQGAEGTEAFF.

The gene calls are TRBV24-1 and TRBJ2-7, with 8 nucleotides matching TRBD2. This CDR3 comprises 13 residues. V lost 4 bases to trimming and J lost 6 bases; unmatched junction nucleotides: 4. Germline-derived CDR1 and CDR2 are KGHDR and SFDVKD. CDR3: CATSDSGRGEQYF. DNA for the CDR3: TGTGCCACCAGTGACAGCGGGAGAGGCGAGCAGTACTTC.

The chain is built from TRBV7-2 and TRBJ2-3, with D unresolved. Trimming took off 0 bases at V and 0 bases at J, with 10 bases between the two ends. The CDR3 spans 16 residues. The germline V gene encodes CDR1 SGHTA and CDR2 FQGNSA. The DNA of the CDR3 is TGTGCCAGCAGCTTAGCTGCAGCAGCCAGCACAGATACGCAGTATTTT. Translation: CASSLAAAASTDTQYF.

The chain recombines TRBV5-1 with TRBJ2-2; no clear D gene. Trimming stripped 0 bases from V and 5 bases from J, with 17 bases between. CDR3 length equals 17 residues. The germline V gene encodes CDR1 SGHRS and CDR2 YFSETQ. CDR3 protein: CASSLAPVGIGTGELFF. DNA of the CDR3: TGCGCCAGCAGCTTGGCCCCGGTAGGGATCGGAACCGGGGAGCTGTTTTTT.

The rearrangement joins TRBV10-3 to TRBJ2-5; the match to TRBD1 covers 7 bases. Germline assignment: CDR1 ENHRY and CDR2 SYGVKD. This CDR3 contains 14 residues. Trimming took 0 bases from V and 5 from J; bases not matched to a gene: 3. CDR3 bases: TGTGCCATCAGTGAGTCAAGGGGGCAGGAGACCCAGTACTTC. Translated, it gives CAISESRGQETQYF.

The chain recombines TRBV6-5 with TRBJ2-3; no reliable D call. V was cut by 7 bases and J by 5 bases, with 10 bases left in between. CDR3 size: 12 residues. Germline assignment: CDR1 MNHEY and CDR2 SVGAGI. The CDR3 region has the DNA TGTGCCAGCATCCAGGACGGAGATACGCAGTATTTT. Protein product: CASIQDGDTQYF.

This chain uses TRBV7-3 with TRBJ2-2; 9 nucleotides match TRBD1. CDR3 length equals 15 residues. CDR1 is SGHTA and CDR2 is FQGTGA in the germline V gene. Trimming removed 6 bases from V and 6 bases from J; junction bases left unmatched: 8. CDR3 residues: CASRAGQGQAGELFF. The CDR3 DNA reads TGTGCCAGCAGGGCGGGACAGGGTCAGGCCGGGGAGCTGTTTTTT.

The chain is built from TRBV5-6 and TRBJ2-2; a possible D gene is TRBD1 (6 bases). This CDR3 has 15 amino acids. The germline V gene has CDR1 SGHDT and CDR2 YYEEEE. V was shortened by 4 bases and J by 1 base, with 11 bases between the two germline ends. The CDR3 region has the DNA TGTGCCAGCAGCCAATCGGACAGGAACACCGGGGAGCTGTTTTTT. Its protein is CASSQSDRNTGELFF.

The chain combines TRBV9 with TRBJ1-2; D remains unclear. The germline gives CDR1 SGDLS, CDR2 YYNGEE. This CDR3 region has 12 residues. V was trimmed by 3 bases and J by 1 base, leaving 4 bases between them. CDR3 nucleotides: TGTGCCAGCAGCGCCGTTAACTATGGCTACACCTTC. This gives the protein CASSAVNYGYTF.

This chain joins TRBV5-1 and TRBJ2-3; D is uncertain. Trimming stripped 4 bases from V and 1 base from J, with 13 bases between. Per germline, CDR1 SGHRS and CDR2 YFSETQ. The CDR3 is 15 amino acids. The CDR3 region has the DNA TGCGCCAGCAGCCACTTAGAGTCGGGCACAGATACGCAGTATTTT. It encodes CASSHLESGTDTQYF.

The chain recombines TRBV6-1 with TRBJ1-3, with no clear D. The CDR3 runs to 15 residues. V shed 2 bases and J shed 3 bases, with 11 bases lying between them. Germline V gene sequence: CDR1 MNHNS, CDR2 SASEGT. In nucleotides, the CDR3 is TGTGCCAGCAGTGAATCTGGGGAAGGTGGAAACACCATATATTTT. Its translation: CASSESGEGGNTIYF.

The V call is TRBV2, the J call TRBJ2-5; 7 bases fit TRBD2. Germline trimming cut 0 bases from V and 4 bases from J; bases unmatched to any gene: 5. This CDR3 has 15 residues. Germline V lookup: CDR1 SNHLY, CDR2 FYNNEI. This CDR3 reads CASSEAAGVSETQYF. CDR3 nucleotide sequence: TGTGCCAGCAGTGAAGCGGCGGGGGTTTCAGAGACCCAGTACTTC.

The chain couples TRBV28 to TRBJ2-5; 10 nucleotides line up with TRBD2. This CDR3 contains 16 residues. The germline gives CDR1 MDHEN, CDR2 SYDVKM. Trimming at V came to 5 bases and at J to 0 bases, leaving 6 bases not matched to a gene. CDR3 bases: TGTGCCAGCAGTGCGGGGACTAGCGCGTACCAAGAGACCCAGTACTTC. This gives the protein CASSAGTSAYQETQYF.

This clone has more than one count but fewer than ten. The DNA of the CDR3 is TGCGCCAGCAGCCAACAAGACAGCCGCCTCTCTGGAAACACCATATATTTT. Its protein is CASSQQDSRLSGNTIYF. The chain employs TRBV4-1 and TRBJ1-3, with a possible D match to TRBD1 (5 bases). Trimming took 2 bases from V and 0 from J, leaving 14 bases between them. The CDR3 is 17 amino acids. In germline, CDR1 is MGHRA, CDR2 YSYEKL.

This clone was recorded once. This sequence joins TRBV9 and TRBJ2-3; unclear D gene. Germline assignment: CDR1 SGDLS and CDR2 YYNGEE. CDR3 length equals 16 residues. V dropped 4 bases and J dropped 3 bases, with 18 bases sitting between them. This chain's CDR3 is CASSPQPGGGTDTQYF. The CDR3 DNA sequence: TGTGCCAGCAGCCCACAACCCGGTGGTGGGACAGATACGCAGTATTTT.

This chain joins TRBV4-2 and TRBJ2-1, with D unclear. This CDR3 spans 15 amino acids. CDR1 and CDR2 from the germline V gene are LGHNA and YNFKEQ. With 1 base removed from V and 3 bases from J, the gap between germline ends came to 10 bases. The CDR3 region has the DNA TGTGCCAGCAGCCAAGTTTTTCTGGACTACAATGAGCAGTTCTTC. Translating it yields CASSQVFLDYNEQFF.

The rearrangement joins TRBV5-4 to TRBJ2-7, with D unclear. In germline, CDR1 is SGHNT, CDR2 YYREEE (reference sequence). The CDR3 extends over 11 amino acids. With 0 bases removed from V and 7 bases from J, the gap between germline ends came to 5 bases. This chain's CDR3 is CASSLDREQYF. As DNA, the CDR3 is TGTGCCAGCAGCTTGGATCGTGAGCAGTACTTC.

The chain uses TRBV9 and TRBJ1-6; D is possibly TRBD1 (5 bases). V was shortened by 1 base and J by 10 bases, with 12 bases between the two germline ends. CDR3 length: 14 amino acids. Per the germline V gene, CDR1 is SGDLS and CDR2 is YYNGEE. Here the CDR3 reads CASSVSQGRSPLHF. CDR3 in DNA: TGTGCCAGCAGCGTATCTCAGGGACGGTCACCCCTCCACTTT.

V and J are TRBV20-1 and TRBJ2-1; D uncertain. V lost 6 bases and J lost 6, with 9 bases in between. This CDR3 region has 11 residues. From germline, CDR1 is DFQATT and CDR2 SNEGSKA (reference sequence). CDR3 nucleotide sequence: TGCAGTGCACCAACTTTCAATGAGCAGTTCTTC. The encoded protein is CSAPTFNEQFF.